This paragraph covers one T cell receptor (beta chain) sequence. Its target is not known. TCRbeta library construction was performed incorporating unique molecular identifiers. TCRdb fed the PCR reads into MiXCR, producing one record per CDR3 protein. Among about 300,000 distinct CDR3 sequences, roughly 7.8% were seen once, and the ten largest hold approximately 9.6%. This sample is part of a study of T-cell reconstitution after alpha-beta-depleted transplantation in children. Germline-derived CDR1 and CDR2 are SGHTA and FQGNSA. The CDR3 extends over 15 amino acids. The ends lost 4 bases at V and 3 bases at J; junction bases unmatched: 5. Findings and limits, study-wide: Newly produced T cells mostly accounted for T-cell counts and diversity one year post-transplant.

This specimen consisted of peripheral blood, obtained 360 days after TCRalphabeta/CD19-depleted stem cell transplant. V and J are TRBV7-2 and TRBJ2-7; TRBD1 matches 11 bases. The receptor comes from a female patient under 10 years old who had a stem cell transplant for Fanconi anemia, so the T cells may come from the graft donor. DNA of the CDR3: TGTGCCAGCAGCTGGGACAGGGGGGAAATCTACGAGCAGTACTTC. Its protein is CASSWDRGEIYEQYF.